A single sample gave rise to the 28 T cell receptor beta chains below, sequenced in a study of beta chain features in type 1 diabetes (dated by TCRdb to the late 2010s). What the work shows at the level of the full study, not this receptor alone: Type 1 diabetes patients showed a moderate but significant shortening of TCRB CDR3 length in all four CD4+ subsets.

No antigens are known for them. Preparation of the library involved the immunoSEQ multiplex PCR assay. All of the isolated RNA was reverse transcribed with the High Capacity cDNA Reverse Transcription Kit, so expressed TCRB transcripts were sequenced. TCRdb took over this immuneACCESS table, retaining in-frame rearrangements with V and J assigned. Such tables are incomplete; in checked studies, under half of the missing clones stem from an unresolved V gene, and the remainder is unexplained. Across this sample there are a few hundred thousand clones, with 16% seen only once. The ten biggest clones cover approximately 0.081% of the sample. Sequencing was carried out using naive CD4+ T cells from blood. What the cell subset or site label conveys for this sample: true naive CD4+ T cells. The receptors here all came from a young man with type 1 diabetes.

This clone has more than one count but fewer than ten. The chain combines TRBV7-7 with TRBJ2-1; 7 positions agree with TRBD1. CDR1 SSHAT and CDR2 FNYEAQ come from the germline V gene (reference sequence). Trimming at V came to 5 bases and at J to 4 bases, leaving 2 bases not matched to a gene. The CDR3 contains 13 residues. CDR3 region: CASSPDRYNEQFF. CDR3 DNA sequence: TGTGCCAGCAGCCCGGACAGGTACAATGAGCAGTTCTTC.

This clone was seen a handful of times. The J gene is TRBJ1-2, the V gene TRBV30; unclear D gene. The V gene's germline CDR1 is GTSNPN and CDR2 SVGIG (reference sequence). The CDR3 runs 12 residues. Trimming left V 2 bases short and J 8 bases short, with 12 bases between. The CDR3 here is CAWSLGPRGYTF. The CDR3 coding sequence is TGTGCCTGGAGTCTGGGCCCGAGGGGCTACACCTTC.

This clone was seen a few times. The genes are TRBV29-1 and TRBJ2-7, with 10 bases that match TRBD2. V gave up 6 bases and J gave up 9 bases; unmatched junction bases: 11. CDR1 is SQVTM and CDR2 is ANQGSEA in the germline V gene. The CDR3 runs to 13 residues. The CDR3 DNA sequence: TGCAGCGTGAGCGGGAGGGCCTCTGACAGGCAGTACTTC. Its translation: CSVSGRASDRQYF.

This clone was seen only a few times. The chain couples TRBV7-8 to TRBJ2-7, with TRBD2 matching 9 bases. V lost 8 bases and J lost 5; bases outside the gene matches: 10. This CDR3 contains 14 residues. Germline V gene data show CDR1 as SGHVS and CDR2 as FQNEAQ. The CDR3 region is CASQREAAFDEQYF. For the CDR3, the DNA is TGTGCCAGCCAGCGGGAGGCCGCCTTTGACGAGCAGTACTTC.

The J gene is TRBJ2-1, the V gene TRBV29-1, with D perhaps matching TRBD1 (5 bases). This CDR3 contains 16 residues. With 1 base removed from V and 0 bases from J, the gap between germline ends came to 13 bases. Germline values: CDR1 SQVTM, CDR2 ANQGSEA. This CDR3 reads CSVEVPTATSYNEQFF. CDR3 bases: TGCAGCGTTGAAGTTCCGACAGCAACCTCCTACAATGAGCAGTTCTTC.

To note about this clone: One junction end disagrees with the germline gene, perhaps due to a read error. This chain joins TRBV7-7 and TRBJ2-7; TRBD1 agrees at 7 bases. Per germline, CDR1 SSHAT and CDR2 FNYEAQ (reference sequence). This CDR3 region has 14 residues. CDR3 residues: CASSVDRVSHEQYF. DNA of the CDR3: TGTGCTAGCAGCGTAGACAGGGTCAGCCACGAGCAGTACTTC.

This clone was seen more than once but under ten times. This chain uses TRBV10-3 with TRBJ2-1, with D unclear. Germline lookup yields CDR1 ENHRY and CDR2 SYGVKD. CDR3 length: 14 residues. With 8 bases removed from V and 0 bases from J, the gap between germline ends came to 11 bases. The CDR3 DNA reads as TGTGCCATCCTTGACAAGAGCTCCTACAATGAGCAGTTCTTC. It translates to CAILDKSSYNEQFF.

V and J are TRBV4-3 and TRBJ2-2; 8 bases align to TRBD2. From germline, CDR1 is LGHNA and CDR2 YSLEER. J lost 6 bases, V lost 6 bases, and 3 bases had no gene match. The CDR3 covers 13 residues. The CDR3 DNA reads as TGCGCCAGCAGTCGAGCGGGAGCCGGGGAGCTGTTTTTT. This codes for CASSRAGAGELFF.

The rearrangement joins TRBV9 to TRBJ2-3; 11 nucleotides line up with TRBD1. J was trimmed by 3 bases and V by 4 bases; bases with no gene match: 4. The CDR3 has 15 amino acids. Germline lookup yields CDR1 SGDLS and CDR2 YYNGEE. The CDR3 DNA reads TGTGCCAGCAGCTTGGACAGGGGGCGTACAGATACGCAGTATTTT. Protein sequence: CASSLDRGRTDTQYF.

The chain links TRBV25-1 to TRBJ2-7; 10 positions agree with TRBD2. Looked up from germline, CDR1 is MGHDK and CDR2 is SYGVNS. This CDR3 is built from 15 residues. Unmatched junction bases numbered 7, after V lost 4 bases and J lost 4 bases. The DNA of the CDR3 is TGTGCCAGCAGTGTGGCGGGACTAGCGACTTACGAGCAGTACTTC. Protein product: CASSVAGLATYEQYF.

The chain carries TRBV7-6 and TRBJ1-4; perhaps TRBD1 as D (6 bases). Germline loops: CDR1 SGHVS, CDR2 FNYEAQ. Trimming took off 6 bases at V and 3 bases at J, with 8 bases between the two ends. CDR3 size: 13 residues. CDR3 protein: CASRQGPNEKLFF. The CDR3 DNA sequence: TGTGCCAGCAGACAGGGTCCTAATGAAAAACTGTTTTTT.

This rearrangement joins TRBV28 to TRBJ2-5, with 9 bases fitting TRBD2. The V segment lost 3 bases and the J segment 0 bases; nucleotides outside the gene matches: 5. Germline assignment: CDR1 MDHEN and CDR2 SYDVKM. The CDR3 contains 16 residues. The DNA for the CDR3 is TGTGCCAGCAGTTTGGGAGCTAGCGGGAACCAAGAGACCCAGTACTTC. Amino acid sequence: CASSLGASGNQETQYF.

This clone has a handful of counts. The DNA for the CDR3 is TGCAGCGTTGCCGACAGGGCTAACTATGGCTACACCTTC. Its protein is CSVADRANYGYTF. The chain couples TRBV29-1 to TRBJ1-2; 7 positions match TRBD1. Germline V gives CDR1 SQVTM, CDR2 ANQGSEA. CDR3 length: 13 residues. The ends lost 4 bases at V and 0 bases at J; junction bases unmatched: 2.

The chain recombines TRBV28 with TRBJ2-5; no reliable D call. V lost 6 bases to trimming and J lost 1 base, with 15 bases between them. The length of the CDR3 is 15 residues. CDR1 and CDR2 from the germline V gene are MDHEN and SYDVKM. Here the CDR3 DNA reads TGTGCCAGCAGCCCCTTGGGGTTAGGCCAAGAGACCCAGTACTTC. Translation: CASSPLGLGQETQYF.

The chain employs TRBV7-2 and TRBJ2-6; the D is unclear. Germline CDR1 and CDR2: SGHTA and FQGNSA. The CDR3 consists of 14 residues. V was pared by 1 base and J by 11 bases, with 12 bases between. The CDR3 DNA sequence: TGTGCCAGCAGCTTAGATAACGGCCCCTACGTCCTGACTTTC. Protein: CASSLDNGPYVLTF.

This clone was counted a few times. The rearrangement uses TRBV30 and TRBJ2-1, with D perhaps assigned TRBD1 or TRBD2 (6 bases each). Germline lookup yields CDR1 GTSNPN and CDR2 SVGIG (reference sequence). Deletions cut 0 bases from V and 0 bases from J, with 9 bases between. CDR3 length: 15 amino acids. CDR3 sequence: CAWSVGGSSYNEQFF. CDR3 sequence (DNA): TGTGCCTGGAGTGTGGGGGGCAGCTCCTACAATGAGCAGTTCTTC.

V is TRBV5-1 and J is TRBJ2-5; D might be TRBD2 (8 bases). There are 14 residues in the CDR3. V lost 2 bases to trimming and J lost 5 bases, with 13 bases between them. Germline V gene sequence: CDR1 SGHRS, CDR2 YFSETQ. The CDR3: CASSFIAGQETQYF. The CDR3 DNA sequence: TGCGCCAGCAGCTTCATAGCGGGACAGGAGACCCAGTACTTC.

The V and J genes are TRBV7-3 and TRBJ1-5; possibly TRBD1 for D (5 bases). This CDR3 spans 13 amino acids. Trimming removed 5 bases from V and 7 bases from J, with 12 bases in between. Germline lookup yields CDR1 SGHTA and CDR2 FQGTGA. In nucleotides, the CDR3 is TGTGCCAGCAGCCTGGGGGGAGAACAGCCCCAGCATTTT. Residues: CASSLGGEQPQHF.

This chain joins TRBV29-1 and TRBJ1-3, with D unclear. There are 14 residues in the CDR3. Trimming cost V 6 bases and J 1 base, with 13 bases left between them. From germline, CDR1 is SQVTM and CDR2 ANQGSEA. The CDR3 DNA reads as TGCAGCGTGTCCGCTGTCTCGTCTGGAAACACCATATATTTT. Translation: CSVSAVSSGNTIYF.

This clone was counted a few times. The chain links TRBV28 to TRBJ1-2; D may be TRBD1 (6 bases). The ends were cut back, 5 bases at V and 3 bases at J, with 13 bases in the middle. CDR1 and CDR2 (germline): MDHEN, SYDVKM. This CDR3 has 14 residues. The CDR3 here is CASSPGANYYGYTF. In DNA form, the CDR3 reads TGTGCCAGCAGTCCAGGGGCAAATTACTATGGCTACACCTTC.

This clone came up a few times. The CDR3 spells CASSLRLETQYF. In DNA, the CDR3 is TGTGCCAGCAGCCTCAGGCTGGAGACCCAGTACTTC. The chain joins TRBV7-2 to TRBJ2-5; D unresolved. The CDR3 runs to 12 residues. V was cut by 5 bases and J by 5 bases, with 9 bases left in between. Germline values: CDR1 SGHTA, CDR2 FQGNSA.

In its sample, this clone was seen a few times. This sample also contains other DNA sequences that code for the same CDR3. V is TRBV14 and J is TRBJ2-5, with no clear D. This CDR3 is built from 12 residues. Germline V gene lookup returns CDR1 SGHDN and CDR2 FVKESK. The ends were cut back, 0 bases at V and 1 base at J, with 0 bases in the middle. The CDR3 DNA is TGTGCCAGCAGCCAAGACCAAGAGACCCAGTACTTC. This codes for CASSQDQETQYF.

The V gene is TRBV18, the J gene TRBJ2-3; either TRBD1 or TRBD2 may fit D (6 bases each). CDR1 is KGHSH and CDR2 is LQKENI in the germline V gene. The CDR3 contains 15 residues. The V end lost 2 bases, the J end lost 1 base, and 10 bases lay between the germline ends. The DNA for the CDR3 is TGTGCCAGCTCACCAATCGGGGGCGGCACAGATACGCAGTATTTT. Protein product: CASSPIGGGTDTQYF.

V gene TRBV5-1 combines with J gene TRBJ2-5; 7 nucleotides align to TRBD2. The CDR3 covers 15 residues. V lost 5 bases to trimming and J lost 5 bases; unmatched junction nucleotides: 12. Germline CDR1 reads SGHRS; CDR2 reads YFSETQ. The CDR3 DNA reads TGCGCCAGCAGTCGGGGTCCTAGCGGCACCGAGACCCAGTACTTC. Translated: CASSRGPSGTETQYF. Together with reference TRBV5-1 and TRBJ2-5, the CDR3 gives the full variable domain: KAGVTQTPRYLIKTRGQQVTLSCSPISGHRSVSWYQQTPGQGLQFLFEYFSETQRNKGNFPGRFSGRQFSNSRSEMNVSTLELGDSALYLCASSRGPSGTETQYFGPGTRLLVL.

This clone was counted a few times. The chain is built from TRBV28 and TRBJ2-7; 8 bases agree with TRBD1. J was trimmed by 2 bases and V by 2 bases; bases with no gene match: 2. The CDR3 is 14 residues long. Germline V CDR1 and CDR2: MDHEN, SYDVKM. The CDR3 region is CASSLDRGTYEQYF. The CDR3 coding sequence is TGTGCCAGCAGTTTAGACAGGGGAACCTACGAGCAGTACTTC.

In its sample, this clone was seen a few times. V gene TRBV7-2 combines with J gene TRBJ2-5; D call uncertain. V lost 5 bases to trimming and J lost 10 bases, with 17 bases between them. The length of the CDR3 is 13 residues. In germline, CDR1 is SGHTA, CDR2 FQGNSA. CDR3 in DNA: TGTGCCAGCAGCGGCCCCCTTAGAAGAGGCCAGTACTTC. It yields the protein CASSGPLRRGQYF.

The rearrangement uses TRBV18 and TRBJ2-5, with TRBD1 identical over 7 bases. Germline values: CDR1 KGHSH, CDR2 LQKENI. This CDR3 is 14 amino acids long. The V and J ends lost 2 bases and 3 bases, in that order; junction bases with no gene match: 3. Here the CDR3 reads CASSPKTGEETQYF. The DNA of the CDR3 is TGTGCCAGCTCACCAAAAACAGGGGAAGAGACCCAGTACTTC.

V is TRBV29-1 and J is TRBJ2-2; D unresolved. There are 13 residues in the CDR3. The V and J ends lost 2 bases and 2 bases respectively, with 6 bases between them. Per germline, CDR1 SQVTM and CDR2 ANQGSEA. CDR3 nucleotide sequence: TGCAGCGTTGAAAGTACCAACACCGGGGAGCTGTTTTTT. This gives the protein CSVESTNTGELFF.